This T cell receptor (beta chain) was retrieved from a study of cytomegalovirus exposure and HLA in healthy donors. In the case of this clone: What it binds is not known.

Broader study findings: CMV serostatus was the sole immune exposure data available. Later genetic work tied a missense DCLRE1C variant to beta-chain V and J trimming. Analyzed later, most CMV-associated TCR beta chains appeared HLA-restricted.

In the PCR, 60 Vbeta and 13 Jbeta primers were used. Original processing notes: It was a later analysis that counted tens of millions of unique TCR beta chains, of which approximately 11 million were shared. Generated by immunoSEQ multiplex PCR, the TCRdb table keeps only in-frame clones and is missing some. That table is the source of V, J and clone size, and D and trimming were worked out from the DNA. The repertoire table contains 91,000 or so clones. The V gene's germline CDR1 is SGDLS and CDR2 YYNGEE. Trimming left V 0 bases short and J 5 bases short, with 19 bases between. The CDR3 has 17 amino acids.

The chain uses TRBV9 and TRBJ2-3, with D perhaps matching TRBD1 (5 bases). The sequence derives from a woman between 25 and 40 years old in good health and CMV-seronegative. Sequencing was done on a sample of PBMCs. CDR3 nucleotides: TGTGCCAGCAGCGTAGATTTCGACCCAGGGAATCAAGATACGCAGTATTTT. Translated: CASSVDFDPGNQDTQYF.